What follows is one T cell receptor (beta chain) and its context. Its specificity is not known. Looked up from germline, CDR1 is LNHDA and CDR2 is SQIVND (reference sequence). This CDR3 has 15 amino acids. V lost 9 bases to trimming and J lost 3 bases; unmatched junction nucleotides: 14. The PCR used 60 Vbeta and 13 Jbeta primers. The repertoire was sequenced with immunoSEQ multiplex PCR; TCRdb's copy has only in-frame clones and lacks some. The sample shows over 200,000 clones, approximately 80% of them seen only once. This sample was included in a study of cytomegalovirus exposure and HLA in healthy donors. Study-level points and caveats: Based on reports, TCR beta sequences accurately predicted HLA-A and HLA-B alleles for most subjects.

This receptor was identified in a male donor in good health and CMV-seronegative. The chain carries TRBV19 and TRBJ2-7; 7 bases line up with TRBD2. The sequenced material came from PBMCs. CDR3 DNA sequence: TGTGCCAGACCCCCTAGTCCGGGACTATTCTACGAGCAGTACTTC. Its translation is CARPPSPGLFYEQYF. Filled out from reference TRBV19 and TRBJ2-7, the complete variable domain reads DGGITQSPKYLFRKEGQNVTLSCEQNLNHDAMYWYRQDPGQGLRLIYYSQIVNDFQKGDIAEGYSVSREKKESFPLTVTSAQKNPTAFYLCARPPSPGLFYEQYFGPGTRLTVT.